This entry lists 17 T cell receptor beta chains sequenced from one sample in a study of T cells in Graves' hyperthyroidism and ophthalmopathy. From RNA transcripts, TCR beta CDR3 regions were amplified. First-round RT-PCR with HTBI primers amplified the TCR CDR3 region. TCRdb independently ran MiXCR on the multiplex PCR reads; one entry per CDR3 protein. The profile shows some 560,000 distinct CDR3 sequences, 11% to 15% of them singletons. What was sequenced was blood. The receptors originated from a woman in her forties with Graves' hyperthyroidism.

This clonotype was seen more than once but under ten times. The chain couples TRBV3-1 to TRBJ2-7, with 10 bases aligning to TRBD1. In germline, CDR1 is LGHDT, CDR2 YNNKEL (reference sequence). V shed 1 base and J 2 bases; nucleotides not matched to a gene: 8. This CDR3 contains 17 residues. CDR3 sequence: CASSQATGGFITYEQYF. The DNA for the CDR3 is TGTGCCAGCAGCCAAGCGACAGGGGGCTTTATAACCTACGAGCAGTACTTC.

This clonotype was seen repeatedly, ten times or more. Here the CDR3 reads CASSYSHGGQAPSYNEQFF. CDR3 sequence (DNA): TGTGCCAGCAGTTATTCCCACGGGGGCCAGGCCCCCTCCTACAATGAGCAGTTCTTC. This chain links TRBV12-3 or TRBV12-4 with TRBJ2-1, with D perhaps matching TRBD1 or TRBD2 (6 bases each). The CDR3 totals 19 residues. V gave up 4 bases and J gave up 0 bases, with 22 bases separating them.

This clonotype was observed at least ten times. This chain connects TRBV2 to TRBJ2-1; 8 positions match TRBD2. J lost 11 bases, V lost 3 bases, and 12 bases had no gene match. Germline V gives CDR1 SNHLY, CDR2 FYNNEI. The CDR3 spans 15 residues. The CDR3 reads CASSEGGGPVEKQFF. In nucleotides, the CDR3 is TGTGCCAGCAGTGAGGGCGGGGGGCCCGTCGAGAAGCAGTTCTTC.

This clonotype has only a few counts. The rearrangement uses TRBV7-9 and TRBJ1-4; D possibly corresponds to TRBD1 (5 bases). This CDR3 contains 15 residues. Germline CDR1 is SEHNR and CDR2 is FQNEAQ (reference sequence). Trimming took off 3 bases at V and 12 bases at J, with 20 bases between the two ends. The CDR3 bases are TGTGCCAGCAGCTTGTTTAATGGGGGGGTTGATGAACTGTTTTTT. Its protein is CASSLFNGGVDELFF. The variable domain in full, with the rest retrieved from reference TRBV7-9 and TRBJ1-4, is DTGVSQNPRHKITKRGQNVTFRCDPISEHNRLYWYRQTLGQGPEFLTYFQNEAQLEKSRLLSDRFSAERPKGSFSTLEIQRTEQGDSAMYLCASSLFNGGVDELFFGSGTQLSVL.

The V gene is TRBV7-9, the J gene TRBJ2-1, with 9 bases fitting TRBD2. J lost 7 bases, V lost 7 bases, and 8 bases had no gene match. Germline loops: CDR1 SEHNR, CDR2 FQNEAQ (reference sequence). This CDR3 has 14 amino acids. The CDR3 sequence: CASKVAGAWNEQFF. The CDR3 DNA is TGTGCCAGCAAGGTAGCGGGGGCGTGGAATGAGCAGTTCTTC.

The rearrangement joins TRBV5-5 to TRBJ2-7; D possibly corresponds to TRBD1 (5 bases). The CDR3 runs 13 residues. V was shortened by 0 bases and J by 7 bases, with 11 bases between the two germline ends. Germline assignment: CDR1 SGHKS and CDR2 YYEKEE (reference sequence). CDR3 bases: TGTGCCAGCAGCTTGGGGCAGCCAGGGGAGCAGTACTTC. This gives the protein CASSLGQPGEQYF.

This rearrangement joins TRBV20-1 to TRBJ1-4; 11 bases agree with TRBD1. After removal of 5 bases from V and 3 bases from J, the junction contained 8 bases not matched to a gene. From germline, CDR1 is DFQATT and CDR2 SNEGSKA (reference sequence). The CDR3 consists of 16 residues. DNA of the CDR3: TGCAGTGCTCCCGGACAGGGGGCGCCTTCTAATGAAAAACTGTTTTTT. This translates into CSAPGQGAPSNEKLFF.

This clonotype was observed a few times. This chain joins TRBV19 and TRBJ1-1; D is perhaps TRBD1 (5 bases). The germline V gene has CDR1 LNHDA and CDR2 SQIVND (reference sequence). Trimming stripped 1 base from V and 5 bases from J, with 11 bases between. This CDR3 is 14 amino acids long. CDR3 sequence: CASSIGLGGTEAFF. Here the CDR3 DNA reads TGTGCCAGTAGTATAGGACTCGGGGGGACTGAAGCTTTCTTT.

This clonotype has more than one count but fewer than ten. The chain is built from TRBV6-1 and TRBJ1-5, with D unclear. The V and J ends lost 10 bases and 3 bases respectively, with 19 bases between them. CDR3 length equals 15 residues. Germline CDR1 MNHNS, CDR2 SASEGT. In nucleotides, the CDR3 is TGTGCCACCAAAACGACGGCGACCTCCAATCAGCCCCAGCATTTT. Encoded protein: CATKTTATSNQPQHF.

This clonotype showed up just a few times. The V gene is TRBV18, the J gene TRBJ2-5; D is uncertain. Germline-derived CDR1 and CDR2 are KGHSH and LQKENI. Trimming left V 2 bases short and J 3 bases short, with 10 bases between. The CDR3 has 14 amino acids. The CDR3 spells CASSPDTREETQYF. CDR3 nucleotides: TGTGCCAGCTCACCAGATACAAGGGAAGAGACCCAGTACTTC.

This clonotype has just a few counts. The V and J genes are TRBV6-1 and TRBJ1-2; 7 bases fit TRBD1. The CDR3 is 15 residues long. Trimming cost V 5 bases and J 5 bases; bases outside gene matches: 11. Germline V gives CDR1 MNHNS, CDR2 SASEGT. The CDR3 region has the DNA TGTGCCAGCAGTCCGGCTGGACAGGACCTATATGGCTACACCTTC. Protein product: CASSPAGQDLYGYTF.

This clonotype was counted many times. The chain carries TRBV27 and TRBJ1-1; the match to TRBD1 covers 8 bases. The CDR3 sequence is 15 residues long. J gave up 7 bases and V 3 bases, and 10 bases lay outside the gene matches. The germline gives CDR1 MNHEY, CDR2 SMNVEV (reference sequence). CDR3 DNA: TGTGCCAGCAGTTTCAGCAGGGGGCTCTTGAATGAAGCTTTCTTT. This codes for CASSFSRGLLNEAFF.

This rearrangement joins TRBV5-1 to TRBJ2-3, with TRBD2 matching 9 bases. The CDR3 spans 16 residues. Germline trimming cut 0 bases from V and 5 bases from J; bases unmatched to any gene: 7. In germline, CDR1 is SGHRS, CDR2 YFSETQ. In DNA form, the CDR3 reads TGCGCCAGCAGCTTGGGCGGGAGGGCCCGAGGAGATACGCAGTATTTT. Its translation: CASSLGGRARGDTQYF.

This clonotype was recorded at least ten times. The rearrangement uses TRBV11-2 and TRBJ1-3; D remains unclear. The CDR3 has 17 amino acids. Germline lookup yields CDR1 SGHAT and CDR2 FQNNGV. V lost 3 bases to trimming and J lost 1 base, with 16 bases between them. CDR3 sequence: CASSFASTFISGNTIYF. Written as DNA, the CDR3 is TGTGCCAGCAGCTTCGCCTCGACATTCATATCTGGAAACACCATATATTTT. The variable domain in full, completed from reference TRBV11-2 and TRBJ1-3, reads EAGVAQSPRYKIIEKRQSVAFWCNPISGHATLYWYQQILGQGPKLLIQFQNNGVVDDSQLPKDRFSAERLKGVDSTLKIQPAKLEDSAVYLCASSFASTFISGNTIYFGEGSWLTVV.

This clonotype was observed a few times. The chain recombines TRBV12-3 or TRBV12-4 with TRBJ2-1; 7 bases agree with TRBD2. J was trimmed by 10 bases and V by 4 bases; bases with no gene match: 13. There are 15 residues in the CDR3. CDR3 residues: CASSYGGGPFVEQFF. CDR3 bases: TGTGCCAGCAGTTACGGGGGAGGGCCTTTTGTCGAGCAGTTCTTC.

This clonotype was detected ten times or more. The CDR3 sequence: CASSPWTGLDTEAFF. The CDR3 DNA reads as TGTGCCAGCAGTCCCTGGACAGGGCTTGACACTGAAGCTTTCTTT. This rearrangement joins TRBV27 to TRBJ1-1; 8 bases line up with TRBD1. This CDR3 has 15 amino acids. Germline-derived CDR1 and CDR2 are MNHEY and SMNVEV (reference sequence). With 5 bases clipped from V and 3 bases from J, the junction kept 8 bases outside the gene matches.

This clonotype was detected ten times or more. The chain couples TRBV28 to TRBJ2-1, with 8 nucleotides matching TRBD2. The CDR3 loop spans 15 amino acids. Germline CDR1 is MDHEN and CDR2 is SYDVKM. The junction had 7 bases not matched to a gene; V was cut back by 6 bases and J by 3 bases. The DNA of the CDR3 is TGTGCCAGCAGGGCGAGCGGGAGCTTCTACAATGAGCAGTTCTTC. Translated: CASRASGSFYNEQFF.